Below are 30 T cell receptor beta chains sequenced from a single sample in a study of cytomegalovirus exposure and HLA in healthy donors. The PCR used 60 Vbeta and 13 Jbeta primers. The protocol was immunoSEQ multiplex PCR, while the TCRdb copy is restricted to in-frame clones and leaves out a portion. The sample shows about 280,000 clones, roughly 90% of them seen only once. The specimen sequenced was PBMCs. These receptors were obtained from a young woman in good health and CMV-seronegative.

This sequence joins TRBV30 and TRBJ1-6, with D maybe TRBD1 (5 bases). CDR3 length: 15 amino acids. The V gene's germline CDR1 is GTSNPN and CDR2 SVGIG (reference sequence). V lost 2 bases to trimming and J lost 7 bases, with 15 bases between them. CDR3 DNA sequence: TGTGCCTGGAGTCAGGCGGCAGGGAACAATTCACCCCTCCACTTT. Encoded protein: CAWSQAAGNNSPLHF.

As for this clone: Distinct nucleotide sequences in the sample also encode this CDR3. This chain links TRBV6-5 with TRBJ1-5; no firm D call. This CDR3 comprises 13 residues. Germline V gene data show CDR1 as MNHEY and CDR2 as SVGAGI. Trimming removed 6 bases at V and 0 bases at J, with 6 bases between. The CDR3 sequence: CASSSNSNQPQHF. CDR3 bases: TGTGCCAGCAGCAGTAATAGCAATCAGCCCCAGCATTTT.

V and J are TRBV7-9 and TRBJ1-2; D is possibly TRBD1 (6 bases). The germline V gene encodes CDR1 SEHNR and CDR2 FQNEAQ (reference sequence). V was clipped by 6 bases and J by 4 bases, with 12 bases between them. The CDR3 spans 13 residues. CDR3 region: CASRKVGGYGYTF. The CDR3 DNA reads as TGTGCCAGCAGGAAAGTAGGGGGCTATGGCTACACCTTC.

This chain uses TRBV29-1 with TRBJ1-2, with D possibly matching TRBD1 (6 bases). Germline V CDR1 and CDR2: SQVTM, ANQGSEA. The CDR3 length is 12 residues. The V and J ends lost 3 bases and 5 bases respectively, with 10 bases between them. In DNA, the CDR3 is TGCAGCGTTGATGGACAGCCTTATGGCTACACCTTC. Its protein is CSVDGQPYGYTF.

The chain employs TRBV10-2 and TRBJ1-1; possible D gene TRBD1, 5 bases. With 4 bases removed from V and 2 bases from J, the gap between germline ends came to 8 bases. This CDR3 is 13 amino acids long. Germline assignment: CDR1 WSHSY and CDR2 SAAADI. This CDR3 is CASSGQGNTEAFF. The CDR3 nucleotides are TGCGCCAGCAGTGGGCAGGGAAACACTGAAGCTTTCTTT.

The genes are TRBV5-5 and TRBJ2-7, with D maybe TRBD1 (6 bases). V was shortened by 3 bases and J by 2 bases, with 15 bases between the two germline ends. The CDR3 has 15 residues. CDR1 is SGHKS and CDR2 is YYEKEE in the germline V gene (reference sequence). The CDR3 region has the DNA TGTGCCAGCAGCTCGGCAGGACAGAACCCCTACGAGCAGTACTTC. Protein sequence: CASSSAGQNPYEQYF.

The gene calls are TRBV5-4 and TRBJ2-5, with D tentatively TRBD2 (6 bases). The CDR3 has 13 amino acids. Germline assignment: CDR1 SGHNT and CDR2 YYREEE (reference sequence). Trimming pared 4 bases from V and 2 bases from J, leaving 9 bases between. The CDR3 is CASSTGLQETQYF. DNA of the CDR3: TGTGCCAGCAGCACGGGACTGCAAGAGACCCAGTACTTC.

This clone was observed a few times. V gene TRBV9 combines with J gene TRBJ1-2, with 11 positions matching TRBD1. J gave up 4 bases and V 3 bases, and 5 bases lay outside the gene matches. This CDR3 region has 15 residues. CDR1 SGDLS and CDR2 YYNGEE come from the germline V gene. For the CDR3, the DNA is TGTGCCAGCAGCGCTTGGACAGGGGGCAGCTATGGCTACACCTTC. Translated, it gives CASSAWTGGSYGYTF.

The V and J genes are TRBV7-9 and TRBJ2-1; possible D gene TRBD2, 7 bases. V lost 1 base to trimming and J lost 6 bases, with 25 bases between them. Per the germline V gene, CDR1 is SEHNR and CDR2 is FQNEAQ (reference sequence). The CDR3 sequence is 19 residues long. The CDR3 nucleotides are TGTGCCAGCAGCTTAGGTACAGATCTGGGGGGGGGCCTGTCCAATGAGCAGTTCTTC. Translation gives CASSLGTDLGGGLSNEQFF.

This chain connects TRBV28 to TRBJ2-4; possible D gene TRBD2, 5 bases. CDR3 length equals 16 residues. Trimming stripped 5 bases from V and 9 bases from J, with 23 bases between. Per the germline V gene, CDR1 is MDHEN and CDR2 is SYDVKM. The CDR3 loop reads CASSPRWQAEDSIQYF. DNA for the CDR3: TGTGCCAGCAGTCCGCGTTGGCAGGCGGAGGATAGCATTCAGTACTTC.

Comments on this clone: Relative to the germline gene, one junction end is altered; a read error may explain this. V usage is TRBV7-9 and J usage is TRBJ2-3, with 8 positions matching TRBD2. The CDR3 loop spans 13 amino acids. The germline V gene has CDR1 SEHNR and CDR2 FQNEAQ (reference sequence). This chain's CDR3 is CSSSLAGPDTQYF. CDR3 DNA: TGTTCCAGCAGCTTAGCGGGGCCGGATACGCAGTATTTT.

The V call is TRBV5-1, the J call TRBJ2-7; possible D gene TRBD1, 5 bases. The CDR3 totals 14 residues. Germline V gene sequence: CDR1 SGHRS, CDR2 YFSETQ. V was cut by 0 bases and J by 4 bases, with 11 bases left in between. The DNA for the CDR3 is TGCGCCAGCAGCTTGGAAGCAGGGTCGTACGAGCAGTACTTC. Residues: CASSLEAGSYEQYF.

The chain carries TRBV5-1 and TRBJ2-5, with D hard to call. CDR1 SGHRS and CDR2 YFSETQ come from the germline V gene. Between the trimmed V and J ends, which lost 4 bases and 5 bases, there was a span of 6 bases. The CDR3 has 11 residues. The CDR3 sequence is CASSSVETQYF. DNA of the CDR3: TGCGCCAGCAGCAGCGTGGAGACCCAGTACTTC.

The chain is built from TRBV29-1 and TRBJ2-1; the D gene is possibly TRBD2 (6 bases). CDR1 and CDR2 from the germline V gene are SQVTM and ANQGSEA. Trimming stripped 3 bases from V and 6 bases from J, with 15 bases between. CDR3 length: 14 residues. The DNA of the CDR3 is TGCAGCGTTGATGGAGGGCCCAGTCCCAATGAGCAGTTCTTC. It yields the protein CSVDGGPSPNEQFF.

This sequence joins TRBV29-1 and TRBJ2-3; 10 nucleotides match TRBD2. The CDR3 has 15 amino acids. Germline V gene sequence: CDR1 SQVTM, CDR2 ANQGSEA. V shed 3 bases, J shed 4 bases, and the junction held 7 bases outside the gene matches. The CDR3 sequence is CSVESGGANPDTQYF. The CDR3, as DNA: TGCAGCGTTGAGAGCGGGGGGGCCAACCCAGATACGCAGTATTTT.

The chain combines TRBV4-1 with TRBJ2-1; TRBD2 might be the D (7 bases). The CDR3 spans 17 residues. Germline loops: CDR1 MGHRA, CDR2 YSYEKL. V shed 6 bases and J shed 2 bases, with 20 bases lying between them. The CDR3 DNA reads TGCGCCAGCAGTTTACACGAGGGGGAGGGGCCCTACAATGAGCAGTTCTTC. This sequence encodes CASSLHEGEGPYNEQFF.

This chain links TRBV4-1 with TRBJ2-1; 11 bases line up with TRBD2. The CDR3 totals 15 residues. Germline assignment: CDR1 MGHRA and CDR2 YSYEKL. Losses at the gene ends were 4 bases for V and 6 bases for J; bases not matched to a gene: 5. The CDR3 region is CASSPTGTSGNEQFF. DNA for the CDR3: TGCGCCAGCAGCCCAACCGGGACTAGCGGCAATGAGCAGTTCTTC.

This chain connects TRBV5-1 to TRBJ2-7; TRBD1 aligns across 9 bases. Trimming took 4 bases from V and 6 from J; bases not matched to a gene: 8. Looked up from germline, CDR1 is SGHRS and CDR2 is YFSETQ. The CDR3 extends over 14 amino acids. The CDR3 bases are TGCGCCAGCAGCCTAGGACAGGGGCTTGGCGAGCAGTACTTC. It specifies CASSLGQGLGEQYF.

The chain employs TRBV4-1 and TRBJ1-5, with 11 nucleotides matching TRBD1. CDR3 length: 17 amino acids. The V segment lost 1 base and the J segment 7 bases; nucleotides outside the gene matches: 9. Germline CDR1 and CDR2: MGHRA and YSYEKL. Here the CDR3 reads CASSQVEGTGGWQPQHF. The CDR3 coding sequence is TGCGCCAGCAGCCAAGTGGAAGGGACAGGGGGTTGGCAGCCCCAGCATTTT.

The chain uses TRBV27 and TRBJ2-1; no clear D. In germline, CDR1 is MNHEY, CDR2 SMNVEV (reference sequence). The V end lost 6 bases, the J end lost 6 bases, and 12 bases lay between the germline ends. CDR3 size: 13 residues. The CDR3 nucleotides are TGTGCCAGCAGCTACCGACTTCGCAATGAGCAGTTCTTC. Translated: CASSYRLRNEQFF.

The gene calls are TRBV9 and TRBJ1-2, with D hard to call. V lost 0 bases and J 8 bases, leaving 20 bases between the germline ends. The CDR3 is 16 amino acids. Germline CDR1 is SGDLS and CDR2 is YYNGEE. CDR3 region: CASSVVVDGISGGYTF. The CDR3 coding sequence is TGTGCCAGCAGCGTAGTAGTGGACGGAATATCGGGGGGCTACACCTTC.

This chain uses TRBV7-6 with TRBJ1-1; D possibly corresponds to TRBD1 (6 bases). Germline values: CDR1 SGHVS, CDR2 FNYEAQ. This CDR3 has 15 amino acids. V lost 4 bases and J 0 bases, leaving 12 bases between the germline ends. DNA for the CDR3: TGTGCCAGCAGCTCGAACTACAGGGTGAACACTGAAGCTTTCTTT. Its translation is CASSSNYRVNTEAFF.

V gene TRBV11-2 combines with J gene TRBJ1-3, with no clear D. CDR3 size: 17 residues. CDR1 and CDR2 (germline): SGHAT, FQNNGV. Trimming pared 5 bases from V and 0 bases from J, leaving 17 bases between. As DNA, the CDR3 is TGTGCCAGCAGCGGTCTAAGCGGGCGCTCCTCTGGAAACACCATATATTTT. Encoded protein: CASSGLSGRSSGNTIYF.

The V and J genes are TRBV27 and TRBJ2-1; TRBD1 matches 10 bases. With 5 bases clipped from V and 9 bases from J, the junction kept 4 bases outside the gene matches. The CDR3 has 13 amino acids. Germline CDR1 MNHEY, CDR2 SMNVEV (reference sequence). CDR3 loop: CASSVTGGAEQFF. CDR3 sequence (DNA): TGTGCCAGCAGTGTGACAGGGGGCGCTGAGCAGTTCTTC.

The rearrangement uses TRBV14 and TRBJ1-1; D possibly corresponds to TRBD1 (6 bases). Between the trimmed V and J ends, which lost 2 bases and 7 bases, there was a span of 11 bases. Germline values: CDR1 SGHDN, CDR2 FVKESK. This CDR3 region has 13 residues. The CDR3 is CASSQPNRVEAFF. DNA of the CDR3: TGTGCCAGCAGCCAACCGAACAGGGTTGAAGCTTTCTTT.

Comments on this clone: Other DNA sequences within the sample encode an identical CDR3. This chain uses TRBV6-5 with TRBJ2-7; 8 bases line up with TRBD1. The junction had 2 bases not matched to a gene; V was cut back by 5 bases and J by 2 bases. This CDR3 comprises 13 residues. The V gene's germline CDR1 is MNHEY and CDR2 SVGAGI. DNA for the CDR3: TGTGCCAGCAGTCTGACAGGGGCCTACGAGCAGTACTTC. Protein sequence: CASSLTGAYEQYF.

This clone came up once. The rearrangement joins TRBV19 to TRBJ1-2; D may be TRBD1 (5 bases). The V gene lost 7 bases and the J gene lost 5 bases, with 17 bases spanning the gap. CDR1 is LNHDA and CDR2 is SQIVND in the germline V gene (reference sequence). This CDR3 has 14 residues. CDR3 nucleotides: TGTGCCAGTAACGGGCAGGGAACGGTATATGGCTACACCTTC. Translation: CASNGQGTVYGYTF. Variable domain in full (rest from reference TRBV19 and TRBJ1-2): DGGITQSPKYLFRKEGQNVTLSCEQNLNHDAMYWYRQDPGQGLRLIYYSQIVNDFQKGDIAEGYSVSREKKESFPLTVTSAQKNPTAFYLCASNGQGTVYGYTFGSGTRLTVV.

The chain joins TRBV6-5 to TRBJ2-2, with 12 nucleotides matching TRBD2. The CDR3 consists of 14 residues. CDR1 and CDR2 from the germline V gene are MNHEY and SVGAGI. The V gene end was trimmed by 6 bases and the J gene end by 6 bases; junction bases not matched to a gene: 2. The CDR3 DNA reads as TGTGCCAGCAGGGCTAGCGGGGGGGCCGGGGAGCTGTTTTTT. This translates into CASRASGGAGELFF.

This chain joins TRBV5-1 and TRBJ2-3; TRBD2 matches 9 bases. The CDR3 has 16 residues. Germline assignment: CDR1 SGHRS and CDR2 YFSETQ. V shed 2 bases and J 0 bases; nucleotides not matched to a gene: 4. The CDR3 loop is CASSLVAGGSTDTQYF. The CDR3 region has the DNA TGCGCCAGCAGCTTAGTTGCGGGGGGGAGCACAGATACGCAGTATTTT.

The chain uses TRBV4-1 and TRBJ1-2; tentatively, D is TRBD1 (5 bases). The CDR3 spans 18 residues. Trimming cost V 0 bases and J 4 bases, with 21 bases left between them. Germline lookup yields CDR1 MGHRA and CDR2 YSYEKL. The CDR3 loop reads CASSQDHLGGVGVYGYTF. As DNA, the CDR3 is TGCGCCAGCAGCCAAGATCACCTCGGGGGGGTAGGGGTCTATGGCTACACCTTC.